A selection of T cell receptor beta chains follows, all from one sample in a study of blood T cells in healthy people across ages. Each CDR3 protein is one row after TCRdb ran MiXCR on the 5' RACE reads. The sample records 600,000 or so distinct CDR3 sequences, less than 35% being singletons. Material: blood. All receptors derive from a woman older than 75 in good health. Each CDR3 is given with its conserved first and last residue. D genes are given only for firm matches. Expanded clones are given a class, and other clones once, few, many or no size at all.

v_gene	abundance	d_gene	j_gene	CDR3nt	CDR3aa
TRBV29-1	many	NA	TRBJ2-7	TGCAGCGTTGAAGAAGTGGGGGACGAGCAGTACTTC	CSVEEVGDEQYF
TRBV29-1	NA	TRBD1	TRBJ2-5	TGCAGCGTTGAAACAGGGGGCCGGTCACAAGAGACCCAGTACTTC	CSVETGGRSQETQYF
TRBV12-3/TRBV12-4	few	TRBD1	TRBJ2-2	TGTGCCAGCAGCTTTCAGGGGACAGGGTACACCGGGGAGCTGTTTTTT	CASSFQGTGYTGELFF
TRBV5-1	many	NA	TRBJ2-5	TGCGCCAGCAGCTTCGGGAATTGGGTGGGGGAGCAGTACTTC	CASSFGNWVGEQYF
TRBV20-1	many	NA	TRBJ2-3	TGCAGTGCTAGTCCTCCGGGCTCTCCCGGAGGTACGCAGTATTTT	CSASPPGSPGGTQYF
TRBV7-9	many	TRBD1	TRBJ2-7	TGTGCCAGCAGCTTAGAGGGACAGCCCTACGAGCAGTACTTC	CASSLEGQPYEQYF
TRBV5-8	NA	NA	TRBJ2-4	TGTGCCAGCAGCTTGGACACCGGGGTAGCCAAAAACATTCAGTACTTC	CASSLDTGVAKNIQYF
TRBV7-3	many	TRBD2	TRBJ2-1	TGTGCCAGCAGTCGTCCGACCCATACTAGCGGGCGATACAATGAGCAGTTCTTC	CASSRPTHTSGRYNEQFF
TRBV10-3	many	NA	TRBJ2-7	TGTGCCATCAGTGAAGACAGGCCTTCTCCCTACGAGCAGTACTTC	CAISEDRPSPYEQYF
TRBV7-9	NA	TRBD1	TRBJ1-2	TGTGCCAGCAGCTTAGGGGGACAGGGGAAAGTCCATGGCTACACCTTC	CASSLGGQGKVHGYTF
TRBV5-1	many	TRBD1	TRBJ2-1	TGCGCCAGCAGCTTGGCTTCGGACAGGGTCTACAATGAGCAGTTCTTC	CASSLASDRVYNEQFF
TRBV20-1	NA	NA	TRBJ1-1	TGCAGTGCTGGAACTCCCGGGACCCTTGAAGCTTTCTTT	CSAGTPGTLEAFF
TRBV20-1	many	NA	TRBJ1-2	TGCAGTGCTAGGGACACCGGGAATAACTATGGCTACACCTTC	CSARDTGNNYGYTF
TRBV4-1	NA	NA	TRBJ1-2	TGCGCCAGCAGCCAAGATAACAAACAGAACTATGGCTACACCTTC	CASSQDNKQNYGYTF
TRBV7-6	NA	NA	TRBJ1-1	TGTGCCAGCAGCTTAGGGGGGAGGGATAACAAAGCTTTCTTT	CASSLGGRDNKAFF
TRBV27	many	TRBD1	TRBJ2-7	TGTGCCAGCAGTTCGACAGGGACGACCTACGAGCAGTACTTC	CASSSTGTTYEQYF
TRBV4-3	many	NA	TRBJ2-3	TGCGCCAGCAGCCCGCGAATCACGGCGGATACGCAGTATTTT	CASSPRITADTQYF
TRBV29-1	many	TRBD1	TRBJ1-1	TGCAGCGCTGGACAGGTGAGAGGGACTGAAGCTTTCTTT	CSAGQVRGTEAFF
TRBV25-1	few	TRBD1	TRBJ2-7	TGTGCCAGCAGTGATTTCACAGGGGGCTCCTACAATGAGCAGTACTTC	CASSDFTGGSYNEQYF
TRBV7-2	NA	NA	TRBJ2-7	TGTGCCAGCAGCCGAGACGGGGCCAGCCTCAATGAGCAGTACTTC	CASSRDGASLNEQYF
TRBV5-1	NA	TRBD1	TRBJ1-1	TGCGCCAGCAGCGACAACAGGGGGCCTACTGAAGCTTTCTTT	CASSDNRGPTEAFF
TRBV10-3	many	TRBD1	TRBJ2-1	TGTGCCATCAGTGATATTTTCCGGGACAGGGTACACAATGAGCAGTTCTTC	CAISDIFRDRVHNEQFF
TRBV28	few	NA	TRBJ1-6	TGTGCCAGCACCGGGACTGCTTTTTCACCCCTCCACTTT	CASTGTAFSPLHF
TRBV5-1	many	TRBD1	TRBJ2-5	TGCGCCAGCAGCCACGGACAGGTCCCCATCCAAGAGACCCAGTACTTC	CASSHGQVPIQETQYF
TRBV6-6	many	TRBD2	TRBJ2-6	TGTGCCAGCAGCCCGAGACTAGCGGGGGTCTCTGGGGCCAACGTCCTGACTTTC	CASSPRLAGVSGANVLTF
TRBV7-8	many	NA	TRBJ1-5	TGTGCCAGCAGGCTGGGTAGCAATCAGCCCCAGCATTTT	CASRLGSNQPQHF
TRBV12-3/TRBV12-4	many	TRBD2	TRBJ2-6	TGTGCCAGCAGTTTGACTAGCGGGGGTGTGGGGGCCAACGTCCTGACTTTC	CASSLTSGGVGANVLTF
TRBV7-3	NA	NA	TRBJ1-1	TGTGCCAGCAGCGGTGGGGGAAGTCGGCGGGGGGCTGAAGCTTTCTTT	CASSGGGSRRGAEAFF
TRBV12-3/TRBV12-4	NA	TRBD1	TRBJ2-7	TGTGCCAGCAGTTCCCGACAGGGACGTTACGAGCAGTACTTC	CASSSRQGRYEQYF
TRBV20-1	NA	TRBD1	TRBJ1-2	TGCAGTGCTAGTCAACCTGGACAGGGGAGCTATGGCTACACCTTC	CSASQPGQGSYGYTF
TRBV30	NA	NA	TRBJ2-1	TGTGCCTGGAGTGTACGATCAGGGTCCTACAATGAGCAGTTCTTC	CAWSVRSGSYNEQFF
TRBV3-1	many	NA	TRBJ2-7	TGTGCCAGCAGCCGTAGGACAGGAGGGATCCCCTACGAGCAGTACTTC	CASSRRTGGIPYEQYF
TRBV6-5	few	NA	TRBJ1-6	TGTGCCAGCAGTTACGGGCAGATGTCCTATAATTCACCCCTCCACTTT	CASSYGQMSYNSPLHF
TRBV7-3	NA	NA	TRBJ1-1	TGTGCCCGCAGCTTAACCCGGAACACTGAAGCTTTCTTT	CARSLTRNTEAFF
TRBV7-9	many	TRBD1	TRBJ2-2	TGTGCCAGCAGCTACCCGAAGGGGGCCACGTCTACCGGGGAGCTGTTTTTT	CASSYPKGATSTGELFF